This T cell receptor (beta chain) was captured in a study of blood T cells in healthy people across ages (dated by TCRdb to 2015 to 2017). Study-level background: In model experiments, template switching captured about one uniquely barcoded TCR beta cDNA molecule for every two T cells. Using deep sequencing normalized with unique cDNA molecular identifiers, the study measured how TCR beta repertoire diversity changes with age. Four age groups were formed from the donors: young (average approximately 17 years), middle-aged (approximately 39), aged (around 68) and long-lived (approximately 80). To avoid experimental bias, donors of different ages were randomly spread across the sequencing lanes. Using the same blood draw, the study looked at two additional independent replicas of 1 million unique cDNA reads for two donors, one aged 18 to 30 and the other aged 80 or older.

The 39 donors, aged about 6 to 90 years, were systemically healthy Caucasian individuals from Russia. Each donor gave 8 to 10 milliliters of peripheral blood, collected into EDTA-treated Vacutainer tubes. Ficoll-Paque density-gradient centrifugation was used to isolate PBMCs, with at least 6.5 million per sample. Total RNA, at least 6 micrograms per sample, was extracted from PBMCs with Trizol reagent. Naive CD45RAhigh/CD27high T cell percentages were measured by flow cytometry on a PBMC aliquot from every donor. Comment on this clonotype: Its antigen is still unknown. Base qualities are not at hand, and no much larger clone is one base apart.

The library was built by means of 5' RACE. Sequencing relied on an Illumina HiSeq 2500. A second roughly 6 to 12 cycle PCR used a sample-barcoded 5' primer and a J-beta primer mix. A unique molecular identifier was introduced onto each TCR beta cDNA molecule by a template-switch 5' adaptor carrying 12 random nucleotides. At least 2.5 million CDR3-containing paired-end reads were obtained from each sample. The Mint cDNA synthesis kit, primed by a TRBC-specific oligonucleotide, was used to synthesize first-strand cDNA from all RNA. Following uracil-DNA glycosylase treatment, a first 18-cycle PCR with universal primers M1SS and BC2_uni_R was performed on all cDNA. Under the source paper's analysis protocol: For normalization, 1 million high-quality reads, each with a distinct molecular identifier, were randomly selected from each sample. Reads with shared molecular identifiers were discarded instead of being binned into consensus sequences. MiTCR, set to a Q25 quality threshold and the strictest error-elimination algorithm, was used for CDR3 identification, clonotype clustering and error correction. A nonparametric unseen species model with Euler transformation was used to estimate lower-bound total TCR beta diversity. TCRdb trimmed the raw reads at Q25, called clones with MiXCR and kept productive beta chains. Entries are consolidated by CDR3 protein sequence, retaining the most common genes and DNA. The V and J calls were determined by TCRdb, not by the authors. For this sample there are roughly 800,000 distinct CDR3 sequences; 58% appear just once. Around 20% of the sample is taken by the ten largest.

V lost 5 bases and J lost 9 bases; the stretch between them is 14 bases long. The CDR3, cysteine through phenylalanine, is 13 amino acids long. Only the CDR3 part of the read is kept: 39 bases, read in frame from the first base. In the germline V gene, CDR1 corresponds to MNHEY and CDR2 to SVGAGI. Broader findings and caveats from the paper: Because donor CMV infection status was unknown, age-related changes in expanded clonotypes were potentially confounded. As age increased, observed TCR beta diversity per million T cells dropped in a roughly linear way, and a significant reduction was already evident by age approximately 40. Compared with the aged group, more naive CD4+ T cells, fewer expanded clones and increased TCR diversity were shown by the long-lived group, suggesting age selection. Bulk unsorted PBMC profiling prevented conclusive comparison of naive and antigen-experienced compartments. Estimates of total diversity based on one million sequenced T cells were considered lower bounds and underestimates. There was a strong correlation between observed TCR beta diversity and the percentage of naive T cells measured by flow cytometry.

Sequencing input: blood. The source of this sequence is a man aged 30-40 years in good health. The V and J segments used are TRBV6-5 and TRBJ2-1; the D assignment is uncertain and may be TRBD1 or TRBD2, with 5 bases supporting each. For the CDR3, the sequence is CASSRFRDGEQFF. The DNA reads TGTGCCAGCAGTCGGTTCAGGGACGGTGAGCAGTTCTTC.